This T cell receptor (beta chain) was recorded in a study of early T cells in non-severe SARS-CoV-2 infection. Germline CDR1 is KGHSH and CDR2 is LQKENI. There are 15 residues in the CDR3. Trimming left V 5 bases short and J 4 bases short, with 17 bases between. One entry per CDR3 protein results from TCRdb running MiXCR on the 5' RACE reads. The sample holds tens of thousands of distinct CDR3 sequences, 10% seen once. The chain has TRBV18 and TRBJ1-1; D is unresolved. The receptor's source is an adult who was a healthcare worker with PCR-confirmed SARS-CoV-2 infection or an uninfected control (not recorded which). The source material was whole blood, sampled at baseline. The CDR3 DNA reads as TGTGCCAGCTCAGCCGGGAGTGGTTCTAGCACTGAAGCTTTCTTT. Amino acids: CASSAGSGSSTEAFF.